The clone carrying this T cell receptor (beta chain) was recorded only once. Source study methods: From reference gene primer amplification, estimates of nucleated cell counts were derived. TCRdb's copy holds only in-frame clones and misses some; the assay was immunoSEQ multiplex PCR. V and J calls and clone size are those listed in that table; D and trimming were worked out from the DNA. This table has roughly 100,000 clones, approximately 88% appearing once. These data originate in a study of blood T cell repertoires in COVID-19. As for the study in general: T cells, B-cell-depleted T cells, or PBMCs provided the cDNA or gDNA that served as material.

The sequenced sample was peripheral blood. This TCR came from a woman aged 65 to 85 with acute or convalescent COVID-19.

The CDR3 here is CASSRDSNYGYTF. CDR3 in DNA: TGTGCCAGCAGTCGGGACAGTAACTATGGCTACACCTTC. The V and J genes are TRBV7-9 and TRBJ1-2, with 7 bases identical to TRBD1. Trimming took 6 bases from V and 1 from J; bases not matched to a gene: 2. The CDR3 is made up of 13 amino acids. The germline CDR1 and CDR2 sequences are SEHNR and FQNEAQ (reference sequence).